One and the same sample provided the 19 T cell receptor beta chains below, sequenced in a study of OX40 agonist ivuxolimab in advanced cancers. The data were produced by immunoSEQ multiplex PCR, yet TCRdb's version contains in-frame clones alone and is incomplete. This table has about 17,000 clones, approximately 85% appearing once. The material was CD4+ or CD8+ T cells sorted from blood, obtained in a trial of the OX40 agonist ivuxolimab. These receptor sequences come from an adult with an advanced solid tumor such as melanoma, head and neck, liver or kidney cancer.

CDR3 DNA sequence: TGTGCCTGGAGTGTCGACTGGGGCCCCAATCAGCCCCAGCATTTT. This gives the protein CAWSVDWGPNQPQHF. J is TRBJ1-5 and V is TRBV30, with D perhaps TRBD1 (5 bases). Deletions cut 0 bases from V and 3 bases from J, with 12 bases between. The CDR3 is 15 residues long. CDR1 is GTSNPN, CDR2 SVGIG, per germline (reference sequence).

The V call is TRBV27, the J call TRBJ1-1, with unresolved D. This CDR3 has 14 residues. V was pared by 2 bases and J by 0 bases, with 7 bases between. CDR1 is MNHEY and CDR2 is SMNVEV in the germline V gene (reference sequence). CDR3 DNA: TGTGCCAGCAGTTTACTGGGGTTGAACACTGAAGCTTTCTTT. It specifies CASSLLGLNTEAFF.

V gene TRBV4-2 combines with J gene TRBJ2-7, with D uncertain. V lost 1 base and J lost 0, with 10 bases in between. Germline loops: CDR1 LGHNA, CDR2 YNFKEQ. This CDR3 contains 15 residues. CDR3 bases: TGTGCCAGCAGCCAAGCGTCCTGGGGCTCCTACGAGCAGTACTTC. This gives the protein CASSQASWGSYEQYF.

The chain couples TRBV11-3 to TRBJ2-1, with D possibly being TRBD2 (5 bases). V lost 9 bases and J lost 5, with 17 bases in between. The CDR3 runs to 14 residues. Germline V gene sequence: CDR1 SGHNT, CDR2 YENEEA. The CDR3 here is CASRGPSGNNEQFF. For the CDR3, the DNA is TGTGCCAGTCGAGGTCCCTCGGGGAACAATGAGCAGTTCTTC. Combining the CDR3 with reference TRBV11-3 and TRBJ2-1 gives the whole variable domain EAGVVQSPRYKIIEKKQPVAFWCNPISGHNTLYWYLQNLGQGPELLIRYENEEAVDDSQLPKDRFSAERLKGVDSTLKIQPAELGDSAVYLCASRGPSGNNEQFFGPGTRLTVL.

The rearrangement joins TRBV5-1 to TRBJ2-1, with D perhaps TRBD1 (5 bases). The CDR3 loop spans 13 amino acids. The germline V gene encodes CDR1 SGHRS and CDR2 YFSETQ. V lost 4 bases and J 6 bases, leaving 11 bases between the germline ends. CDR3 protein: CASSPGWTNEQFF. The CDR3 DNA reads TGCGCCAGCAGCCCAGGGTGGACCAATGAGCAGTTCTTC.

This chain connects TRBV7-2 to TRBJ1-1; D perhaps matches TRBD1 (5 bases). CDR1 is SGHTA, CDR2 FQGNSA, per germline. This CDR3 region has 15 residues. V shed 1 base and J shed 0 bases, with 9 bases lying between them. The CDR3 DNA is TGTGCCAGCAGCTTAGGACAGTACATGAACACTGAAGCTTTCTTT. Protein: CASSLGQYMNTEAFF.

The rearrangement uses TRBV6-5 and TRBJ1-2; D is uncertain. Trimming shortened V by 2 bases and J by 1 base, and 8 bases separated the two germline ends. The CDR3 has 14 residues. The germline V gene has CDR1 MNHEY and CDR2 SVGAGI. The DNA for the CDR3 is TGTGCCAGCAGTTACGGGGATTTTAACTATGGCTACACCTTC. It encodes CASSYGDFNYGYTF.

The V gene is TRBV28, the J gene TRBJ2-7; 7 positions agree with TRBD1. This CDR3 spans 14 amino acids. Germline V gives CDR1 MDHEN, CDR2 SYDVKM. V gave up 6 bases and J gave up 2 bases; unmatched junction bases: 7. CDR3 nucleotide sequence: TGTGCCAGCAGGAGGACAGGACGGACCTACGAGCAGTACTTC. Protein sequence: CASRRTGRTYEQYF.

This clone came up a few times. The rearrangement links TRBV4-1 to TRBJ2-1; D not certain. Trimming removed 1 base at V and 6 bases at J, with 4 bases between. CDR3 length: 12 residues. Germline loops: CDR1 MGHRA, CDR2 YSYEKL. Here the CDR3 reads CASSQGPNEQFF. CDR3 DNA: TGCGCCAGCAGCCAAGGACCCAATGAGCAGTTCTTC.

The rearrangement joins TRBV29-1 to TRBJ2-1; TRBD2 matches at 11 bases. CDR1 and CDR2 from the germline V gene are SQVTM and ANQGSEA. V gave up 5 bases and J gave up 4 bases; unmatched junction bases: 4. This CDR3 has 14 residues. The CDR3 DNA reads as TGCAGCGTTCGTCTAGCGGGAGGATACAATGAGCAGTTCTTC. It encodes CSVRLAGGYNEQFF.

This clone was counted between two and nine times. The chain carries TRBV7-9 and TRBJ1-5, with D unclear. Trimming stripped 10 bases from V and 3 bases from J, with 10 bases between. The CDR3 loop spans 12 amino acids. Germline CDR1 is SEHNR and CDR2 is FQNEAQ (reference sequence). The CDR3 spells CATQENNQPQHF. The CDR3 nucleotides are TGTGCCACCCAAGAAAACAATCAGCCCCAGCATTTT.

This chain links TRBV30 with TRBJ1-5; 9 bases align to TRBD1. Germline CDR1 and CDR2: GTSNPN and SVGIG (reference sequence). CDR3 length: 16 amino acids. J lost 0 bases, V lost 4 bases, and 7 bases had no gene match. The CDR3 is CAWTPGTGSSNQPQHF. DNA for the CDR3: TGTGCCTGGACCCCCGGGACAGGGAGTAGCAATCAGCCCCAGCATTTT.

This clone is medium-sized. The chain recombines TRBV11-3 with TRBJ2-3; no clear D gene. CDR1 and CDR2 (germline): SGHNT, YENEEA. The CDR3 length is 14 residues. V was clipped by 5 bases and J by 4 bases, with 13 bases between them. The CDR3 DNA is TGTGCCAGCAGCGAAGCAGGCAGTGCAGATACGCAGTATTTT. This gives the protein CASSEAGSADTQYF.

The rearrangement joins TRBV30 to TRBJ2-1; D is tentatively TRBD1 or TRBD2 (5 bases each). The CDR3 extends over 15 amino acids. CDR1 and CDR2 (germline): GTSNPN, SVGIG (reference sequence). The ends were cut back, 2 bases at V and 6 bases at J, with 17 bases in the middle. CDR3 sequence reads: CAWSPGPLRFNEQFF. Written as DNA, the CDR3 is TGTGCCTGGAGTCCGGGACCCCTTCGGTTCAATGAGCAGTTCTTC.

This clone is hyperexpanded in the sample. The CDR3 spells CASTTVGQNNEKLFF. Here the CDR3 DNA reads TGTGCCAGCACCACGGTGGGACAGAATAATGAAAAACTGTTTTTT. The rearrangement joins TRBV5-6 to TRBJ1-4, with 7 bases lining up with TRBD1. CDR3 length equals 15 residues. V gave up 6 bases and J gave up 4 bases; unmatched junction bases: 9. Germline loops: CDR1 SGHDT, CDR2 YYEEEE.

The CDR3 reads CASSESSPYGYTF. The CDR3 DNA reads TGCGCCAGCAGTGAGTCGAGCCCCTATGGCTACACCTTC. The genes are TRBV10-1 and TRBJ1-2; D is ambiguous. The CDR3 is 13 residues long. The V gene's germline CDR1 is WNHNN and CDR2 SYGVQD (reference sequence). Trimming removed 0 bases from V and 4 bases from J, with 6 bases in between.

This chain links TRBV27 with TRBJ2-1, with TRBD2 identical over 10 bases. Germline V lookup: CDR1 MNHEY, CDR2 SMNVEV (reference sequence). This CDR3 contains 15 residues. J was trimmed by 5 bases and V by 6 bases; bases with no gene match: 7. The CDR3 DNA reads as TGTGCCAGCAGCCTCACTAGCGGGGCTAACAATGAGCAGTTCTTC. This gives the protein CASSLTSGANNEQFF.

CDR3 DNA: TGTGCCACCGGGCCCTTGAGCTCGGATGAGCAGTTCTTC. It translates to CATGPLSSDEQFF. The chain recombines TRBV27 with TRBJ2-1; D is ambiguous. Between the trimmed V and J ends, which lost 10 bases and 8 bases, there was a span of 18 bases. This CDR3 contains 13 residues. The germline V gene has CDR1 MNHEY and CDR2 SMNVEV (reference sequence).

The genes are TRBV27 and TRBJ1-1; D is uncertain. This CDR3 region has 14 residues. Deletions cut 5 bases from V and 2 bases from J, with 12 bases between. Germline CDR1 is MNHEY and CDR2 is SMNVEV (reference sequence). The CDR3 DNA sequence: TGTGCCAGCAGTCGGCTTTCCCCCAACACTGAAGCTTTCTTT. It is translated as CASSRLSPNTEAFF.